These 9 T cell receptor beta chains were all obtained from the same sample, sequenced in a study of cytomegalovirus exposure and HLA in healthy donors. TCRdb keeps only in-frame clones here, not all; method: immunoSEQ multiplex PCR. In the table there are some 78,000 clones, almost 97% of which are singletons. Sequenced: PBMCs. Receptor source: a man younger than 30 in good health and CMV-seropositive.

V usage is TRBV6-1 and J usage is TRBJ2-4; no definite D call. The CDR3 is 15 amino acids. CDR1 is MNHNS and CDR2 is SASEGT in the germline V gene. The V end lost 3 bases, the J end lost 0 bases, and 9 bases lay between the germline ends. CDR3 protein: CASSDQRLAKNIQYF. The CDR3, as DNA: TGTGCCAGCAGTGACCAGAGGTTAGCCAAAAACATTCAGTACTTC.

CDR3 in DNA: TGTGCCAGCAGCCACAGTTACGAGCAGTACTTC. This gives the protein CASSHSYEQYF. The chain recombines TRBV14 with TRBJ2-7; no definite D call. CDR3 length equals 11 residues. Germline loops: CDR1 SGHDN, CDR2 FVKESK. Trimming left V 3 bases short and J 4 bases short, with 4 bases between.

V gene TRBV19 combines with J gene TRBJ2-7; D perhaps matches TRBD1 (5 bases). V lost 5 bases to trimming and J lost 2 bases, with 7 bases between them. The CDR3 contains 12 residues. The germline V gene has CDR1 LNHDA and CDR2 SQIVND (reference sequence). CDR3 in DNA: TGTGCCAGTAGTGGCAGGGCCTACGAGCAGTACTTC. Translating gives CASSGRAYEQYF.

This clone occurred once. The chain couples TRBV19 to TRBJ1-2; the D is unclear. CDR1 is LNHDA, CDR2 SQIVND, per germline (reference sequence). V was trimmed by 11 bases and J by 3 bases, leaving 19 bases between them. This CDR3 comprises 14 residues. The DNA of the CDR3 is TGTGCCGCCGGCCGAGACCCAGAGGACTATGGCTACACCTTC. It translates to CAAGRDPEDYGYTF.

The chain carries TRBV30 and TRBJ2-3; 15 nucleotides align to TRBD2. V lost 5 bases, J lost 10 bases, and 28 bases stayed unmatched. Germline V gene sequence: CDR1 GTSNPN, CDR2 SVGIG (reference sequence). The CDR3 runs to 21 residues. In DNA form, the CDR3 reads TGTGCCTGGGCGTTGGGGAGATTGAACATTGTGGGGACTAGCGGGGGGCTTCCGCAGTATTTT. Translation gives CAWALGRLNIVGTSGGLPQYF.

The chain couples TRBV5-1 to TRBJ1-1, with D perhaps TRBD1 (5 bases). The CDR3 has 15 amino acids. V dropped 3 bases and J dropped 0 bases, with 12 bases sitting between them. The V gene's germline CDR1 is SGHRS and CDR2 YFSETQ. The CDR3 DNA follows: TGCGCCAGCAGCTCACCCGGACATTTGAACACTGAAGCTTTCTTT. This translates into CASSSPGHLNTEAFF.

This clone was detected only once. This chain connects TRBV7-6 to TRBJ2-5, with D possibly matching TRBD1 (6 bases). This CDR3 has 17 residues. The V end was cut by 0 bases, the J end by 5 bases, with 19 bases between. Germline V lookup: CDR1 SGHVS, CDR2 FNYEAQ. CDR3 protein: CASSLAGGGEAWETQYF. CDR3 coding DNA: TGTGCCAGCAGCTTAGCGGGTGGGGGCGAGGCCTGGGAGACCCAGTACTTC. Supplemented by reference TRBV7-6 and TRBJ2-5, the full variable domain reads GAGVSQSPRYKVTKRGQDVALRCDPISGHVSLYWYRQALGQGPEFLTYFNYEAQQDKSGLPNDRFSAERPEGSISTLTIQRTEQRDSAMYRCASSLAGGGEAWETQYFGPGTRLLVL.

The chain combines TRBV11-2 with TRBJ2-7, with D possibly being TRBD2 (6 bases). The length of the CDR3 is 14 residues. CDR1 is SGHAT and CDR2 is FQNNGV in the germline V gene. Trimming pared 1 base from V and 3 bases from J, leaving 10 bases between. The CDR3 DNA reads as TGTGCCAGCAGCTTAGGCCTTAGCGGCTACGAGCAGTACTTC. It codes for CASSLGLSGYEQYF.

This sequence joins TRBV30 and TRBJ1-3, with 8 positions matching TRBD1. This CDR3 contains 14 residues. Germline loops: CDR1 GTSNPN, CDR2 SVGIG (reference sequence). Unmatched junction bases numbered 1, after V lost 1 base and J lost 2 bases. In DNA, the CDR3 is TGTGCCTGGAGTGCGACAGGGGCTGGAAACACCATATATTTT. This sequence encodes CAWSATGAGNTIYF. The full variable domain, completed using reference TRBV30 and TRBJ1-3, is SQTIHQWPATLVQPVGSPLSLECTVEGTSNPNLYWYRQAAGRGLQLLFYSVGIGQISSEVPQNLSASRPQDRQFILSSKKLLLSDSGFYLCAWSATGAGNTIYFGEGSWLTVV.